The 30 T cell receptor beta chains below were found in one sample sequenced in a study of T cell clones after liver transplantation. The method was immunoSEQ multiplex PCR; TCRdb's version includes in-frame clones alone and lacks a portion of them. The sample records 18,000 or so clones, 80% to 90% being singletons. Sequenced material: CD8+ T cells from blood, taken 45 to 46 months after liver transplant. These receptors originate from a human patient who received a liver transplant. The graft donor may be the source of some T cells.

The chain recombines TRBV5-4 with TRBJ2-7, with 7 bases aligning to TRBD1. Germline CDR1 reads SGHNT; CDR2 reads YYREEE (reference sequence). The CDR3 totals 15 residues. After removal of 0 bases from V and 3 bases from J, the junction contained 6 bases not matched to a gene. In DNA, the CDR3 is TGTGCCAGCAGCTTGGCCGTCGGGACAGACTACGAGCAGTACTTC. As protein: CASSLAVGTDYEQYF.

The rearrangement links TRBV28 to TRBJ2-3, with D perhaps matching TRBD1 (6 bases). CDR3 length: 14 amino acids. Trimming left V 3 bases short and J 0 bases short, with 7 bases between. From germline, CDR1 is MDHEN and CDR2 SYDVKM. In nucleotides, the CDR3 is TGTGCCAGCAGTTTCAGGGGTAGCACAGATACGCAGTATTTT. This translates into CASSFRGSTDTQYF.

The V gene is TRBV29-1, the J gene TRBJ2-7; 7 bases line up with TRBD1. With V trimmed by 4 bases and J by 2 bases, 5 bases remained unmatched. This CDR3 spans 13 amino acids. Per the germline V gene, CDR1 is SQVTM and CDR2 is ANQGSEA. CDR3 nucleotides: TGCAGCGTTGGGGGACAGACGGCCTACGAGCAGTACTTC. This gives the protein CSVGGQTAYEQYF.

The CDR3 bases are TGTGCCAGCAGTTTAAACGTAAGAGAGACCCAGTACTTC. It yields the protein CASSLNVRETQYF. The V call is TRBV27, the J call TRBJ2-5; D gene unclear. Germline-derived CDR1 and CDR2 are MNHEY and SMNVEV (reference sequence). The CDR3 loop spans 13 amino acids. Trimming cost V 2 bases and J 4 bases, with 8 bases left between them.

The J gene is TRBJ1-1, the V gene TRBV19; D not resolved. This CDR3 contains 15 residues. CDR1 is LNHDA and CDR2 is SQIVND in the germline V gene (reference sequence). The V end lost 0 bases, the J end lost 2 bases, and 10 bases lay between the germline ends. In DNA form, the CDR3 reads TGTGCCAGTAGTATAGACACTGGACTTAACACTGAAGCTTTCTTT. Encoded protein: CASSIDTGLNTEAFF.

The V gene is TRBV7-6, the J gene TRBJ2-7; TRBD2 aligns across 7 bases. Germline CDR1 SGHVS, CDR2 FNYEAQ. V shed 5 bases and J 7 bases; nucleotides not matched to a gene: 17. CDR3 size: 16 residues. This CDR3 is CASSPPGLADSWEQYF. The CDR3 DNA is TGTGCCAGCAGCCCCCCCGGTCTAGCGGATTCCTGGGAGCAGTACTTC.

The J gene is TRBJ2-7, the V gene TRBV5-1; D gene unclear. The germline gives CDR1 SGHRS, CDR2 YFSETQ. The CDR3 totals 14 residues. V lost 0 bases to trimming and J lost 5 bases, with 12 bases between them. Here the CDR3 DNA reads TGCGCCAGCAGCTTGGGGACGGGCTTGGACGAGCAGTACTTC. It encodes CASSLGTGLDEQYF. Full variable domain (remainder filled in from reference TRBV5-1 and TRBJ2-7): KAGVTQTPRYLIKTRGQQVTLSCSPISGHRSVSWYQQTPGQGLQFLFEYFSETQRNKGNFPGRFSGRQFSNSRSEMNVSTLELGDSALYLCASSLGTGLDEQYFGPGTRLTVT.

The V call is TRBV28, the J call TRBJ2-5; the D is unclear. This CDR3 is 12 amino acids long. Germline V gives CDR1 MDHEN, CDR2 SYDVKM. The ends were cut back, 5 bases at V and 1 base at J, with 5 bases in the middle. Here the CDR3 DNA reads TGTGCCAGCAGTGGCACCCAAGAGACCCAGTACTTC. Amino acids: CASSGTQETQYF.

This clone was counted a single time. Here the CDR3 DNA reads TGTGCCAGCAGCCCACCTCCAGGACTAGCCGCCGTCAATGAGCAGTTCTTC. Encoded protein: CASSPPPGLAAVNEQFF. V usage is TRBV9 and J usage is TRBJ2-1, with 8 bases aligning to TRBD2. V lost 4 bases to trimming and J lost 6 bases; unmatched junction nucleotides: 15. Germline V gene data show CDR1 as SGDLS and CDR2 as YYNGEE. This CDR3 has 17 residues.

This sequence joins TRBV19 and TRBJ2-2; TRBD2 matches at 8 bases. The germline gives CDR1 LNHDA, CDR2 SQIVND (reference sequence). The CDR3 spans 15 residues. Trimming took 6 bases from V and 1 from J; bases not matched to a gene: 4. The CDR3 reads CASRWSGGNTGELFF. The CDR3 coding sequence is TGTGCCAGTAGGTGGAGCGGGGGGAACACCGGGGAGCTGTTTTTT.

This chain links TRBV6-6 with TRBJ1-1; 9 positions agree with TRBD1. CDR3 size: 14 residues. V was pared by 4 bases and J by 3 bases, with 3 bases of the junction left unmatched. From germline, CDR1 is MNHNY and CDR2 SVGAGI (reference sequence). The CDR3, as DNA: TGTGCCAGCAGTTTCAACAGGGGGCACACTGAAGCTTTCTTT. The encoded protein is CASSFNRGHTEAFF.

The chain uses TRBV9 and TRBJ2-3; D is undetermined. This CDR3 is built from 15 residues. The V end was cut by 7 bases, the J end by 3 bases, with 18 bases between. Germline CDR1 SGDLS, CDR2 YYNGEE. The CDR3 DNA reads TGTGCCAGCTCGCCCCAGCGCGAAAGGACAGATACGCAGTATTTT. It is translated as CASSPQRERTDTQYF.

This clone has only a few counts. The gene calls are TRBV28 and TRBJ2-7; tentative D call: TRBD1 (6 bases). There are 15 residues in the CDR3. Trimming removed 6 bases at V and 4 bases at J, with 19 bases between. The germline V gene encodes CDR1 MDHEN and CDR2 SYDVKM. The CDR3 spells CASRPSTGHYYEQYF. DNA of the CDR3: TGTGCCAGCAGACCTTCGACGGGACACTATTACGAGCAGTACTTC.

The CDR3 protein is CASTLDISTEAFF. For the CDR3, the DNA is TGTGCCAGCACCCTGGACATTTCCACTGAAGCTTTCTTT. V gene TRBV7-9 combines with J gene TRBJ1-1; D is perhaps TRBD1 (5 bases). The germline V gene has CDR1 SEHNR and CDR2 FQNEAQ (reference sequence). The CDR3 consists of 13 residues. V was clipped by 7 bases and J by 4 bases, with 13 bases between them.

This chain joins TRBV28 and TRBJ1-1, with a possible D match to TRBD1 (6 bases). CDR3 length: 13 amino acids. Germline-derived CDR1 and CDR2 are MDHEN and SYDVKM. Between the trimmed V and J ends, which lost 6 bases and 0 bases, there was a span of 8 bases. The CDR3 region is CASRGALNTEAFF. CDR3 in DNA: TGTGCCAGCAGGGGGGCTTTGAACACTGAAGCTTTCTTT.

This chain joins TRBV7-9 and TRBJ2-5; D is undetermined. The V end was cut by 5 bases, the J end by 2 bases, with 9 bases between. The germline V gene has CDR1 SEHNR and CDR2 FQNEAQ (reference sequence). The length of the CDR3 is 13 residues. CDR3 amino acids: CASSPGLQETQYF. The CDR3 nucleotides read TGTGCCAGCAGCCCTGGCCTACAAGAGACCCAGTACTTC.

This sequence joins TRBV28 and TRBJ1-4; tentatively, D is TRBD1 (6 bases). Between the trimmed V and J ends, which lost 2 bases and 6 bases, there was a span of 10 bases. CDR1 and CDR2 from the germline V gene are MDHEN and SYDVKM. The CDR3 runs to 14 residues. The CDR3 region has the DNA TGTGCCAGCAGTTTAGATCCAGGGGATGAAAAACTGTTTTTT. This sequence encodes CASSLDPGDEKLFF. Full variable domain (outside the CDR3, taken from reference TRBV28 and TRBJ1-4): DVKVTQSSRYLVKRTGEKVFLECVQDMDHENMFWYRQDPGLGLRLIYFSYDVKMKEKGDIPEGYSVSREKKERFSLILESASTNQTSMYLCASSLDPGDEKLFFGSGTQLSVL.

The J gene is TRBJ1-5, the V gene TRBV2, with D possibly matching TRBD1 (5 bases). CDR3 size: 17 residues. Germline V CDR1 and CDR2: SNHLY, FYNNEI. V lost 3 bases, J lost 3 bases, and 18 bases lay in between. The DNA of the CDR3 is TGTGCCAGCAGTGAGGGGGACCCTATGGGGTTCAATCAGCCCCAGCATTTT. Translating gives CASSEGDPMGFNQPQHF.

This chain links TRBV29-1 with TRBJ2-7; D unclear. The CDR3 consists of 18 residues. The germline V gene encodes CDR1 SQVTM and CDR2 ANQGSEA. CDR3 DNA: TGCAGATACTCGGACCTCGCTGTCTTCGTGCGCATATTCTACGAGCAGTACTTC. Translating gives CRYSDLAVFVRIFYEQYF.

With regard to this clone: The sample has other DNA sequences that encode this CDR3 too. J is TRBJ2-3 and V is TRBV9; 8 bases align to TRBD2. After removal of 0 bases from V and 3 bases from J, the junction contained 3 bases not matched to a gene. The CDR3 consists of 15 residues. Per germline, CDR1 SGDLS and CDR2 YYNGEE. The CDR3 DNA is TGTGCCAGCAGCGTAGATGGCGGGAGGACAGATACGCAGTATTTT. Its translation: CASSVDGGRTDTQYF.

The CDR3 bases are TGTGCCAGCAGTACGACAGGGGCAAATTACGAGCAGTACTTC. It specifies CASSTTGANYEQYF. The V call is TRBV27, the J call TRBJ2-7; 8 bases agree with TRBD1. The CDR3 runs to 14 residues. The germline gives CDR1 MNHEY, CDR2 SMNVEV (reference sequence). Germline trimming cut 5 bases from V and 4 bases from J; bases unmatched to any gene: 7.

The chain is built from TRBV7-6 and TRBJ1-1; tentative D call: TRBD1 (5 bases). The CDR3 extends over 15 amino acids. V was cut by 1 base and J by 5 bases, with 14 bases left in between. The germline gives CDR1 SGHVS, CDR2 FNYEAQ. The CDR3 sequence: CASSLGGQGRTEAFF. The CDR3 bases are TGTGCCAGCAGCTTAGGAGGGCAGGGAAGGACTGAAGCTTTCTTT.

This clone was observed once. The chain has TRBV2 and TRBJ2-1; 10 bases fit TRBD2. CDR1 SNHLY and CDR2 FYNNEI come from the germline V gene. The CDR3 extends over 17 amino acids. With V trimmed by 3 bases and J by 0 bases, 5 bases remained unmatched. CDR3 in amino acids: CASSDPLAGVSYNEQFF. DNA for the CDR3: TGTGCCAGCAGTGACCCGCTAGCGGGAGTCTCCTACAATGAGCAGTTCTTC.

Notes on this clone: In the same sample, other DNA sequences code for this CDR3. The rearrangement joins TRBV28 to TRBJ2-7; 12 bases are shared with TRBD2. Unmatched junction bases numbered 4, after V lost 2 bases and J lost 2 bases. The CDR3 covers 16 residues. Germline V gene data show CDR1 as MDHEN and CDR2 as SYDVKM. CDR3 protein: CASSLVLAGGPYEQYF. The CDR3 nucleotides are TGTGCCAGCAGTTTAGTACTAGCGGGAGGTCCCTACGAGCAGTACTTC.

The genes are TRBV5-1 and TRBJ1-3; the D is unclear. The CDR3 runs to 12 residues. V was trimmed by 0 bases and J by 4 bases, leaving 2 bases between them. Germline-derived CDR1 and CDR2 are SGHRS and YFSETQ. The CDR3 region has the DNA TGCGCCAGCAGCTTGGAGGGAAACACCATATATTTT. Residues: CASSLEGNTIYF.

Notes on this clone: Mismatch with germline at one junction end may stem from a read error. The chain joins TRBV28 to TRBJ1-2; tentative D call: TRBD1 (5 bases). CDR3 length: 13 amino acids. Germline V gene data show CDR1 as MDHEN and CDR2 as SYDVKM. The CDR3: CAGSNRDRYGYTF. Written as DNA, the CDR3 is TGTGCCGGCAGTAACCGGGACCGCTATGGCTACACCTTC.

The gene calls are TRBV19 and TRBJ1-1; D call uncertain. There are 12 residues in the CDR3. V lost 5 bases, J lost 5 bases, and 9 bases lay in between. Germline values: CDR1 LNHDA, CDR2 SQIVND (reference sequence). The CDR3 protein is CASSPSTTEAFF. As DNA, the CDR3 is TGTGCCAGTAGTCCCTCGACAACTGAAGCTTTCTTT. The whole variable domain, remainder taken from reference TRBV19 and TRBJ1-1, is DGGITQSPKYLFRKEGQNVTLSCEQNLNHDAMYWYRQDPGQGLRLIYYSQIVNDFQKGDIAEGYSVSREKKESFPLTVTSAQKNPTAFYLCASSPSTTEAFFGQGTRLTVV.

The rearrangement links TRBV7-3 to TRBJ2-1; D perhaps matches TRBD2 (6 bases). This CDR3 has 14 amino acids. The germline V gene has CDR1 SGHTA and CDR2 FQGTGA. V was pared by 2 bases and J by 4 bases, with 9 bases between. The CDR3 sequence is CASSLVGTYNEQFF. CDR3 coding DNA: TGTGCCAGCAGCTTAGTAGGGACTTACAATGAGCAGTTCTTC. Full variable domain (outside the CDR3, taken from reference TRBV7-3 and TRBJ2-1): GAGVSQTPSNKVTEKGKYVELRCDPISGHTALYWYRQSLGQGPEFLIYFQGTGAADDSGLPNDRFFAVRPEGSVSTLKIQRTERGDSAVYLCASSLVGTYNEQFFGPGTRLTVL.

The rearrangement uses TRBV6-6 and TRBJ2-7; 7 bases align to TRBD1. Germline V CDR1 and CDR2: MNHNY, SVGAGI (reference sequence). There are 15 residues in the CDR3. V shed 5 bases and J 6 bases; nucleotides not matched to a gene: 13. Here the CDR3 reads CASSTDRDGLGEQYF. CDR3 DNA: TGTGCCAGCAGTACAGACAGGGACGGTCTAGGCGAGCAGTACTTC.

This clone was seen just once. The rearrangement uses TRBV21-1 and TRBJ1-3. TRBV21-1 is a pseudogene locus. The CDR3 is 17 amino acids. The CDR3 here is CASSPQLATTRRNTIYF. The CDR3, as DNA: TGTGCCAGCAGCCCTCAGCTAGCTACAACACGCCGAAACACCATATATTTT.